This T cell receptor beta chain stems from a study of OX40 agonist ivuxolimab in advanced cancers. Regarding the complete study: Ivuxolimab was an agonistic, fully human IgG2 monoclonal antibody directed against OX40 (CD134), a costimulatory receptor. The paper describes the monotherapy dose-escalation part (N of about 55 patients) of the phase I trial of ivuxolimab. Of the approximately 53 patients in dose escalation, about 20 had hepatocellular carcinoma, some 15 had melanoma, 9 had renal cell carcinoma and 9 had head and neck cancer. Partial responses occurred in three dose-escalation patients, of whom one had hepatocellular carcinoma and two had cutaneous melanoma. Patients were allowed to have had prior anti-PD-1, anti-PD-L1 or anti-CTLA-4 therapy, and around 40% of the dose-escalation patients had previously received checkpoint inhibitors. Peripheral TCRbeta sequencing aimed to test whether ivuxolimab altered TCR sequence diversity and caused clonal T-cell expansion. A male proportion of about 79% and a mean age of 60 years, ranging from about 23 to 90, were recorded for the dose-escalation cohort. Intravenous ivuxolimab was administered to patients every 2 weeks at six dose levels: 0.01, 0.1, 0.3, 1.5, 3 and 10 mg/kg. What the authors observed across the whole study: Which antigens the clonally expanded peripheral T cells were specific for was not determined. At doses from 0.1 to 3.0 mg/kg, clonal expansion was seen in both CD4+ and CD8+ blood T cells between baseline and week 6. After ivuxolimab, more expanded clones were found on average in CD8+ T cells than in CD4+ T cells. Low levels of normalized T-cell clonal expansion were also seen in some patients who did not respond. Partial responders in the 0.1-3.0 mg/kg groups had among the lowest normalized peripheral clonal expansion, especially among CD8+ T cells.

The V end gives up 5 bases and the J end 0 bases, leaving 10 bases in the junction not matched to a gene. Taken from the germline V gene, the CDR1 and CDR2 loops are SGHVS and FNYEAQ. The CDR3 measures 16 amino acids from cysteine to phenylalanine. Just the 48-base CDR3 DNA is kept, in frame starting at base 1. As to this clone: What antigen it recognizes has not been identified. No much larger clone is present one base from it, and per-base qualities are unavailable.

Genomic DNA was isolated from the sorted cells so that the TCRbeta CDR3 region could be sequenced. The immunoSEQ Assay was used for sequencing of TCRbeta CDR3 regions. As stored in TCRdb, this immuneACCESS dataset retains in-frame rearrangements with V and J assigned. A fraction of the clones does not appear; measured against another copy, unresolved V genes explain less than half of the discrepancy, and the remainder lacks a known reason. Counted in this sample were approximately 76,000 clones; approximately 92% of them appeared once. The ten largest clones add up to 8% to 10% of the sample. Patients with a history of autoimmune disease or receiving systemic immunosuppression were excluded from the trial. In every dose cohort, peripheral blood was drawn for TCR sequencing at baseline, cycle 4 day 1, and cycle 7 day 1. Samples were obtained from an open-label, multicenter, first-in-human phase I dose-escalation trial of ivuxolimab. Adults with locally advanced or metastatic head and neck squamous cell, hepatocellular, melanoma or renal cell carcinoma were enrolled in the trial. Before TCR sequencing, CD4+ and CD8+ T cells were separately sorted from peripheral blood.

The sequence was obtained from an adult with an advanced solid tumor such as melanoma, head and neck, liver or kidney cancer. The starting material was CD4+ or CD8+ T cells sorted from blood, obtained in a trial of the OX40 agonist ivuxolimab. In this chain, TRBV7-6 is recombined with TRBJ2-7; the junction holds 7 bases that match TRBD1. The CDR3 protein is CASSPYAGTVSYEQYF. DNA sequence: TGTGCCAGCAGCCCGTATGCCGGGACAGTCTCCTACGAGCAGTACTTC.